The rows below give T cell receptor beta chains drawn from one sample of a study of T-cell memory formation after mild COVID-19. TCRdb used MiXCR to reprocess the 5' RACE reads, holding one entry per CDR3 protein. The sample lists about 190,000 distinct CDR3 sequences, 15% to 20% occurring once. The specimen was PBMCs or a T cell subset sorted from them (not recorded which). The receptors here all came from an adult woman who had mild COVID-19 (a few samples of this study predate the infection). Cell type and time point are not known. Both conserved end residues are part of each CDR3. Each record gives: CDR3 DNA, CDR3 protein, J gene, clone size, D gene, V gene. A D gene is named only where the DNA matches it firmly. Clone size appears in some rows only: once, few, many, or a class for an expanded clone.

CDR3 DNA: TGTGCCAGCAGTGGTCTCGGGACAGGGAACTACACCTTC
CDR3 protein: CASSGLGTGNYTF
J gene: TRBJ1-2
clone size: NA
D gene: TRBD1
V gene: TRBV25-1

CDR3 DNA: TGTGCCAGCAGTGAAGTGGGGGCAGGGGATGGCTACACCTTC
CDR3 protein: CASSEVGAGDGYTF
J gene: TRBJ1-2
clone size: NA
D gene: NA
V gene: TRBV6-1

CDR3 DNA: TGCGCCAGCAGCCAAGATGGAGGGACTCCAGCTAACTATGGCTACACCTTC
CDR3 protein: CASSQDGGTPANYGYTF
J gene: TRBJ1-2
clone size: few
D gene: NA
V gene: TRBV4-1

CDR3 DNA: TGCAGTGCCCGTCCAGATAGCAATCAGCCCCAGCATTTT
CDR3 protein: CSARPDSNQPQHF
J gene: TRBJ1-5
clone size: NA
D gene: NA
V gene: TRBV20-1

CDR3 DNA: TGTGCCAGCAGTTACCGCCTAGCCCGAGGAGGAAGTGAGCAGTTCTTC
CDR3 protein: CASSYRLARGGSEQFF
J gene: TRBJ2-1
clone size: few
D gene: NA
V gene: TRBV6-5

CDR3 DNA: TGTGCCAGTCGACCACAGGGGGGAGGCGAGCAGTACTTC
CDR3 protein: CASRPQGGGEQYF
J gene: TRBJ2-7
clone size: NA
D gene: TRBD1
V gene: TRBV2

CDR3 DNA: TGTGCCAGCAGACGGGACAGCTATGGCTACACCTTC
CDR3 protein: CASRRDSYGYTF
J gene: TRBJ1-2
clone size: NA
D gene: TRBD1
V gene: TRBV28

CDR3 DNA: TGCAGTGCTAGAGGAGTTGCAGTTAGCACAGATACGCAGTATTTT
CDR3 protein: CSARGVAVSTDTQYF
J gene: TRBJ2-3
clone size: NA
D gene: NA
V gene: TRBV20-1

CDR3 DNA: TGTGCCAGCTCCCAGACGCCGACTCCGATAAACTATGGCTACACCTTC
CDR3 protein: CASSQTPTPINYGYTF
J gene: TRBJ1-2
clone size: few
D gene: NA
V gene: TRBV18

CDR3 DNA: TGTGCCAGCAGCTCATGGGGGGCCGGGAGCACAGATACGCAGTATTTT
CDR3 protein: CASSSWGAGSTDTQYF
J gene: TRBJ2-3
clone size: few
D gene: NA
V gene: TRBV5-6

CDR3 DNA: TGTGCCAGTAGTACGCAGAGGAACCCTGGAAACACCATATATTTT
CDR3 protein: CASSTQRNPGNTIYF
J gene: TRBJ1-3
clone size: once
D gene: NA
V gene: TRBV19

CDR3 DNA: TGTGCCACCAGTGATTTGAGGTCTAGCGGGACAAGAACAGATACGCAGTATTTT
CDR3 protein: CATSDLRSSGTRTDTQYF
J gene: TRBJ2-3
clone size: NA
D gene: TRBD2
V gene: TRBV24-1

CDR3 DNA: TGCAGTGCTAGTCCGGGCCATAATGAAAAACTGTTTTTT
CDR3 protein: CSASPGHNEKLFF
J gene: TRBJ1-4
clone size: NA
D gene: NA
V gene: TRBV20-1

CDR3 DNA: TGTGCCAGCAGCCGGGGGCGTGGGGGGGACTATGGCTACACCTTC
CDR3 protein: CASSRGRGGDYGYTF
J gene: TRBJ1-2
clone size: once
D gene: NA
V gene: TRBV11-2

CDR3 DNA: TGTGCCAGCAGTCTTAAGGGAATGTTCTCTGGGGGGAATTCCTACGAGCAGTACTTC
CDR3 protein: CASSLKGMFSGGNSYEQYF
J gene: TRBJ2-7
clone size: NA
D gene: NA
V gene: TRBV27

CDR3 DNA: TGTGCCTGGAGGAGGAACGCGAACACCGGGGAGCTGTTTTTT
CDR3 protein: CAWRRNANTGELFF
J gene: TRBJ2-2
clone size: NA
D gene: NA
V gene: TRBV30

CDR3 DNA: TGTGCCAGCAGGTGGGGCCTGGACGTGACCGGGGAGCTGTTTTTT
CDR3 protein: CASRWGLDVTGELFF
J gene: TRBJ2-2
clone size: few
D gene: NA
V gene: TRBV6-5

CDR3 DNA: TGTGCCAGCTCACCAGGCGTACAGGGTCGCGGCTACACCTTC
CDR3 protein: CASSPGVQGRGYTF
J gene: TRBJ1-2
clone size: few
D gene: NA
V gene: TRBV18

CDR3 DNA: TGTGCCACCGGGGACGACTTCACAGATACGCAGTATTTT
CDR3 protein: CATGDDFTDTQYF
J gene: TRBJ2-3
clone size: many
D gene: NA
V gene: TRBV24-1

CDR3 DNA: TGCGCCAGCAGCTTGGAACTGATAAGCACAGATACGCAGTATTTT
CDR3 protein: CASSLELISTDTQYF
J gene: TRBJ2-3
clone size: NA
D gene: NA
V gene: TRBV5-1

CDR3 DNA: TGTGCCAGCAGCTACGGACTAGCGGGGGGACAGCAGTTCTTC
CDR3 protein: CASSYGLAGGQQFF
J gene: TRBJ2-1
clone size: few
D gene: TRBD2
V gene: TRBV7-3

CDR3 DNA: TGTGCCAGCAGTTCAGACTCTTCACCCCTCCACTTT
CDR3 protein: CASSSDSSPLHF
J gene: TRBJ1-6
clone size: NA
D gene: NA
V gene: TRBV12-3/TRBV12-4

CDR3 DNA: TGCGCCAGCAGCGCCGGGACTAGCAATGAGCAGTTCTTC
CDR3 protein: CASSAGTSNEQFF
J gene: TRBJ2-1
clone size: few
D gene: TRBD2
V gene: TRBV5-1

CDR3 DNA: TGTGCCAGCATCGTAGCGGGAGCTGGGGAGCAGTTCTTC
CDR3 protein: CASIVAGAGEQFF
J gene: TRBJ2-1
clone size: few
D gene: TRBD2
V gene: TRBV7-9

CDR3 DNA: TGCAGTGCTAGAGACCCGGGACAGGGGAACTATGGCTACACCTTC
CDR3 protein: CSARDPGQGNYGYTF
J gene: TRBJ1-2
clone size: few
D gene: TRBD1
V gene: TRBV20-1

CDR3 DNA: TGTGCCAGCAGTGAAGGGGGAGGAGGTTATGGCTACACCTTC
CDR3 protein: CASSEGGGGYGYTF
J gene: TRBJ1-2
clone size: few
D gene: NA
V gene: TRBV2

CDR3 DNA: TGCGCCAGCAGCCAAGTGGGAACTCCGGCTGGGTATGGCTACACCTTC
CDR3 protein: CASSQVGTPAGYGYTF
J gene: TRBJ1-2
clone size: NA
D gene: NA
V gene: TRBV4-1

CDR3 DNA: TGCGCCAGCAGTTCAGGGGGACGCACAGATACGCAGTATTTT
CDR3 protein: CASSSGGRTDTQYF
J gene: TRBJ2-3
clone size: NA
D gene: TRBD1
V gene: TRBV5-1

CDR3 DNA: TGTGCCAGCAGCTTATCAGGGGAAGGTTCACCCCTCCACTTT
CDR3 protein: CASSLSGEGSPLHF
J gene: TRBJ1-6
clone size: few
D gene: NA
V gene: TRBV7-9

CDR3 DNA: TGCAGCGGGTCCTACAATGAGCAGTTCTTC
CDR3 protein: CSGSYNEQFF
J gene: TRBJ2-1
clone size: NA
D gene: NA
V gene: TRBV29-1

CDR3 DNA: TGTGCCAGCAGCTTGGTGGGAGGGGTGGAAAAACTGTTTTTT
CDR3 protein: CASSLVGGVEKLFF
J gene: TRBJ1-4
clone size: few
D gene: NA
V gene: TRBV7-8

CDR3 DNA: TGCAGTGCTCCCCCAGGGGGGCAATATAGCAATCAGCCCCAGCATTTT
CDR3 protein: CSAPPGGQYSNQPQHF
J gene: TRBJ1-5
clone size: NA
D gene: TRBD1
V gene: TRBV20-1

CDR3 DNA: TGTGCCAGCAGCCAAGTGGGACTAGCGGCCTACGAGCAGTACTTC
CDR3 protein: CASSQVGLAAYEQYF
J gene: TRBJ2-7
clone size: NA
D gene: TRBD2
V gene: TRBV4-2

CDR3 DNA: TGTGCCAGCAGTTTACAAATTGGAGGAACTGAAGCTTTCTTT
CDR3 protein: CASSLQIGGTEAFF
J gene: TRBJ1-1
clone size: many
D gene: NA
V gene: TRBV12-3/TRBV12-4

CDR3 DNA: TGTGCCAGCTACGCCGGGAGGCAGGCAGATACGCAGTATTTT
CDR3 protein: CASYAGRQADTQYF
J gene: TRBJ2-3
clone size: NA
D gene: TRBD2
V gene: TRBV10-3

CDR3 DNA: TGCGCCAGCAGCTTGAGACCACAGGGATCCAACTATGGCTACACCTTC
CDR3 protein: CASSLRPQGSNYGYTF
J gene: TRBJ1-2
clone size: NA
D gene: NA
V gene: TRBV5-1

CDR3 DNA: TGTGCCACCCGGCTGGGCCGGGAATCTGAAGCTTTCTTT
CDR3 protein: CATRLGRESEAFF
J gene: TRBJ1-1
clone size: NA
D gene: NA
V gene: TRBV24-1

CDR3 DNA: TGCAGTGCCTACCCACAGTCCCCCTACGAGCAGTACTTC
CDR3 protein: CSAYPQSPYEQYF
J gene: TRBJ2-7
clone size: NA
D gene: NA
V gene: TRBV20-1

CDR3 DNA: TGTGCCAGCAGCTATAAGGGTAGCAGGGAGCAGTTCTTC
CDR3 protein: CASSYKGSREQFF
J gene: TRBJ2-1
clone size: few
D gene: NA
V gene: TRBV7-2

CDR3 DNA: TGTGCCAGCAGCAGGGAAGGGGGCAAAAACATTCAGTACTTC
CDR3 protein: CASSREGGKNIQYF
J gene: TRBJ2-4
clone size: NA
D gene: NA
V gene: TRBV12-3/TRBV12-4

CDR3 DNA: TGTGCCAGCAGCCCCCAGGGTAACGGGGCAAATTCACCCCTCCACTTT
CDR3 protein: CASSPQGNGANSPLHF
J gene: TRBJ1-6
clone size: NA
D gene: NA
V gene: TRBV9